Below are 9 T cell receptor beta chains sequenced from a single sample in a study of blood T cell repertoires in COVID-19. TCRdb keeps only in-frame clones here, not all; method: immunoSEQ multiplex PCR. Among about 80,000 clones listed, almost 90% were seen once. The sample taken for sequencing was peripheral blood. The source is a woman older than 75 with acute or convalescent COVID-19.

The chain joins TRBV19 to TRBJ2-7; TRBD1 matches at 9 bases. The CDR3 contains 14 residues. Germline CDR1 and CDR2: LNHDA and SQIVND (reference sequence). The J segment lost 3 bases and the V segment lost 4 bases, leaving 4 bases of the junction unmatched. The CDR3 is CASSTPGQGYEQYF. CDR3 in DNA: TGTGCCAGTAGTACCCCGGGACAGGGCTACGAGCAGTACTTC.

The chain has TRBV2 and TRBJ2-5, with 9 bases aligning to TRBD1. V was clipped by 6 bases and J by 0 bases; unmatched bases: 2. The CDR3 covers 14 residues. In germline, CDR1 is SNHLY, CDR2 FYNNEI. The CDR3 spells CASRDRGNQETQYF. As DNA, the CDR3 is TGTGCCAGCAGGGACAGGGGAAACCAAGAGACCCAGTACTTC.

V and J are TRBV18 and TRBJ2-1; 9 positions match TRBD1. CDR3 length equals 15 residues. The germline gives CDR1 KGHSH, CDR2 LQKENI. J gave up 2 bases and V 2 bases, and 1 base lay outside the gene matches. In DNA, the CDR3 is TGTGCCAGCTCACCAGGGACAGGGACCTACAATGAGCAGTTCTTC. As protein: CASSPGTGTYNEQFF.

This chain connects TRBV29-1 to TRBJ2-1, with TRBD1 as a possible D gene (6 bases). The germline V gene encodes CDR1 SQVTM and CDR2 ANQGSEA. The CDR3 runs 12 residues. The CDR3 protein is CTIRGPYNEQFF. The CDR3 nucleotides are TGCACAATCAGGGGCCCGTACAATGAGCAGTTCTTC.

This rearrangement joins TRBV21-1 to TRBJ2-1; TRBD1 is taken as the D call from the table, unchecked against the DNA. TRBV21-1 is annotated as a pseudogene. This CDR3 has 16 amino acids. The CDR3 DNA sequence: TGTGCCAGCAGCAAGGGGACAGGGGCGACATACAATGAGCAGTTCTTC. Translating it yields CASSKGTGATYNEQFF.

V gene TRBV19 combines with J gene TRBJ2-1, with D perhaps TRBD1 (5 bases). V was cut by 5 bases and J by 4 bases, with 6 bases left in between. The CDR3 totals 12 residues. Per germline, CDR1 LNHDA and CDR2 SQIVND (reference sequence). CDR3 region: CASSDRYNEQFF. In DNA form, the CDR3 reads TGTGCCAGTAGTGACAGATACAATGAGCAGTTCTTC.

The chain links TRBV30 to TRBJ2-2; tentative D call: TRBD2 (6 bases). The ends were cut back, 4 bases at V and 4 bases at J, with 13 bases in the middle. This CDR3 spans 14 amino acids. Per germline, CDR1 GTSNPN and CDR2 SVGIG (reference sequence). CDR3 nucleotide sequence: TGTGCCTGGACCCCCGGGGGATCCACCGGGGAGCTGTTTTTT. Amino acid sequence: CAWTPGGSTGELFF.

The CDR3 sequence: CASRAEDGNTGELFF. CDR3 sequence (DNA): TGTGCCAGCAGAGCGGAGGACGGCAACACCGGGGAGCTGTTTTTT. This sequence joins TRBV28 and TRBJ2-2, with D possibly being TRBD2 (5 bases). The CDR3 runs to 15 residues. V lost 6 bases and J lost 2, with 13 bases in between. Germline assignment: CDR1 MDHEN and CDR2 SYDVKM.

CDR3 nucleotides: TGCAGCGCCCAACTAGTTTCAGATACGCAGTATTTT. Protein sequence: CSAQLVSDTQYF. The chain recombines TRBV29-1 with TRBJ2-3, with a weak D call TRBD2 (5 bases). The germline gives CDR1 SQVTM, CDR2 ANQGSEA. The CDR3 is 12 amino acids. V was pared by 7 bases and J by 4 bases, with 12 bases between.